The 20 T cell receptor beta chains presented below share a single source sample, sequenced in a study of T cell changes during pregnancy in multiple sclerosis. Data came from immunoSEQ multiplex PCR; TCRdb stores just in-frame clones and leaves some out. The sample lists about 46,000 clones, 85% to 95% occurring once. The source was CD8+ T cells from peripheral blood mononuclear cells, collected in the first trimester of pregnancy. The origin of the receptors is a female donor with multiple sclerosis, enrolled in a pregnancy study.

V is TRBV6-5 and J is TRBJ2-1, with D perhaps matching TRBD1 (6 bases). This CDR3 region has 13 residues. The germline CDR1 and CDR2 sequences are MNHEY and SVGAGI. The germline V and J ends were trimmed by 6 bases and 2 bases, with 8 bases remaining between them. The CDR3 DNA reads as TGTGCCAGCAGGCCAGGGGCCTACAATGAGCAGTTCTTC. It specifies CASRPGAYNEQFF.

The chain has TRBV6-5 and TRBJ1-1; D is undetermined. Germline CDR1 is MNHEY and CDR2 is SVGAGI. Trimming pared 4 bases from V and 4 bases from J, leaving 13 bases between. This CDR3 region has 14 residues. This chain's CDR3 is CASSFARLSTEAFF. CDR3 in DNA: TGTGCCAGCAGTTTCGCCCGCCTTAGCACTGAAGCTTTCTTT.

The J gene is TRBJ2-3, the V gene TRBV4-3, with D perhaps matching TRBD2 (6 bases). The V and J ends lost 0 bases and 2 bases respectively, with 15 bases between them. The CDR3 is made up of 17 amino acids. CDR1 is LGHNA, CDR2 YSLEER, per germline. The chain's CDR3 is CASSQDLIAAITDTQYF. DNA of the CDR3: TGCGCCAGCAGCCAAGATCTAATAGCGGCGATCACAGATACGCAGTATTTT.

The chain is built from TRBV5-4 and TRBJ1-4, with D possibly matching TRBD1 (6 bases). The V end was cut by 4 bases, the J end by 8 bases, with 15 bases between. This CDR3 is 14 amino acids long. Germline CDR1 is SGHNT and CDR2 is YYREEE (reference sequence). The CDR3 here is CASSLTRGGEKLFF. In DNA form, the CDR3 reads TGTGCCAGCAGCCTCACCAGAGGGGGAGAAAAACTGTTTTTT.

The chain combines TRBV15 with TRBJ1-1; no clear D gene. CDR1 and CDR2 (germline): LNHNV, YYDKDF (reference sequence). V shed 0 bases and J shed 2 bases, with 10 bases lying between them. The CDR3 is 15 amino acids. CDR3 DNA: TGTGCCACCAGCAGAGAGGGCGGGGAAAACACTGAAGCTTTCTTT. Its protein is CATSREGGENTEAFF.

This chain connects TRBV7-2 to TRBJ1-3; D perhaps matches TRBD1 (6 bases). In germline, CDR1 is SGHTA, CDR2 FQGNSA. The CDR3 has 15 amino acids. V lost 5 bases, J lost 0 bases, and 11 bases lay in between. The DNA of the CDR3 is TGTGCCAGCAGCAACCGGGACATCTCTGGAAACACCATATATTTT. Encoded protein: CASSNRDISGNTIYF.

The chain has TRBV6-1 and TRBJ2-7, with 7 bases that match TRBD1. Losses at the gene ends were 5 bases for V and 0 bases for J; bases not matched to a gene: 4. The CDR3 spans 14 residues. Germline V CDR1 and CDR2: MNHNS, SASEGT. The CDR3 bases are TGTGCCAGCAGTTCGACAGGGAGCTCCTACGAGCAGTACTTC. Residues: CASSSTGSSYEQYF.

This rearrangement joins TRBV7-3 to TRBJ1-4, with D perhaps matching TRBD1 (6 bases). This CDR3 is 15 amino acids long. The germline CDR1 and CDR2 sequences are SGHTA and FQGTGA. The V end was cut by 0 bases, the J end by 7 bases, with 12 bases between. DNA of the CDR3: TGTGCCAGCAGCTTAACGGGGGCGGCGGGTGAAAAACTGTTTTTT. Encoded protein: CASSLTGAAGEKLFF.

This chain connects TRBV10-1 to TRBJ2-1, with D perhaps matching TRBD2 (6 bases). V was clipped by 6 bases and J by 0 bases, with 12 bases between them. The CDR3 is made up of 15 amino acids. Per the germline V gene, CDR1 is WNHNN and CDR2 is SYGVQD (reference sequence). CDR3 DNA sequence: TGCGCCAGCAGCCGGGACTTGAGCTCCTACAATGAGCAGTTCTTC. It yields the protein CASSRDLSSYNEQFF.

The chain employs TRBV4-3 and TRBJ2-7; 10 bases line up with TRBD1. Germline CDR1 is LGHNA and CDR2 is YSLEER. Losses at the gene ends were 5 bases for V and 5 bases for J; bases not matched to a gene: 6. CDR3 length equals 14 residues. The CDR3 sequence: CASSVGTGVNEQYF. In DNA form, the CDR3 reads TGCGCCAGCAGCGTTGGGACAGGGGTCAACGAGCAGTACTTC.

The chain uses TRBV19 and TRBJ2-5, with TRBD1 as a possible D gene (5 bases). Germline CDR1 LNHDA, CDR2 SQIVND (reference sequence). The CDR3 totals 14 residues. Trimming left V 7 bases short and J 0 bases short, with 12 bases between. Here the CDR3 reads CASTPQGNQETQYF. The CDR3 nucleotides are TGTGCCAGTACCCCCCAGGGAAACCAAGAGACCCAGTACTTC. Based on the CDR3 plus reference TRBV19 and TRBJ2-5, the full variable domain is DGGITQSPKYLFRKEGQNVTLSCEQNLNHDAMYWYRQDPGQGLRLIYYSQIVNDFQKGDIAEGYSVSREKKESFPLTVTSAQKNPTAFYLCASTPQGNQETQYFGPGTRLLVL.

This clone was recorded once. Written as DNA, the CDR3 is TGTGCCAGCAGCTTAGTAGGGGGACAGGGGGCCAGTGGCTACACCTTC. Protein product: CASSLVGGQGASGYTF. The chain links TRBV7-9 to TRBJ1-2; 12 bases are a match to TRBD1. The germline CDR1 and CDR2 sequences are SEHNR and FQNEAQ (reference sequence). The CDR3 runs to 16 residues. V shed 1 base and J 7 bases; nucleotides not matched to a gene: 7.

The V gene is TRBV2, the J gene TRBJ1-2; 9 nucleotides align to TRBD1. This CDR3 has 15 amino acids. The ends lost 0 bases at V and 5 bases at J; junction bases unmatched: 4. The germline V gene has CDR1 SNHLY and CDR2 FYNNEI. This chain's CDR3 is CASSEADRGGYGYTF. CDR3 in DNA: TGTGCCAGCAGTGAAGCGGACAGGGGAGGGTATGGCTACACCTTC.

The chain couples TRBV6-1 to TRBJ1-5; D call uncertain. CDR1 is MNHNS and CDR2 is SASEGT in the germline V gene. Trimming shortened V by 1 base and J by 7 bases, and 17 bases separated the two germline ends. CDR3 length: 16 amino acids. The CDR3 is CASSEEEGSGSQPQHF. CDR3 DNA: TGTGCCAGCAGTGAAGAAGAGGGATCGGGGTCCCAGCCCCAGCATTTT.

The chain links TRBV29-1 to TRBJ2-1, with 7 nucleotides matching TRBD2. The CDR3 runs to 13 residues. Germline CDR1 and CDR2: SQVTM and ANQGSEA. The J segment lost 10 bases and the V segment lost 7 bases, leaving 13 bases of the junction unmatched. CDR3 nucleotide sequence: TGCAGCGCGGGGGGTGGCCCATCAATCGAGCAGTTCTTC. This encodes CSAGGGPSIEQFF.

The rearrangement uses TRBV4-1 and TRBJ2-7; D ambiguous. CDR1 and CDR2 from the germline V gene are MGHRA and YSYEKL. CDR3 length: 14 amino acids. The V end was cut by 0 bases, the J end by 3 bases, with 9 bases between. This CDR3 is CASSQEVASYEQYF. CDR3 nucleotide sequence: TGCGCCAGCAGCCAAGAAGTAGCCAGCTACGAGCAGTACTTC.

The CDR3 region has the DNA TGCAGTGCTCTGAGGTACAATGAGCAGTTCTTC. Protein sequence: CSALRYNEQFF. The chain joins TRBV20-1 to TRBJ2-1; D is uncertain. CDR3 length equals 11 residues. Trimming shortened V by 5 bases and J by 4 bases, and 6 bases separated the two germline ends. In germline, CDR1 is DFQATT, CDR2 SNEGSKA (reference sequence).

The chain recombines TRBV15 with TRBJ2-2, with no clear D. The germline CDR1 and CDR2 sequences are LNHNV and YYDKDF (reference sequence). The CDR3 loop spans 13 amino acids. Trimming cost V 8 bases and J 0 bases, with 7 bases left between them. This chain's CDR3 is CATRASNTGELFF. CDR3 coding DNA: TGTGCCACCCGAGCCTCGAACACCGGGGAGCTGTTTTTT.

The rearrangement joins TRBV30 to TRBJ1-1; 8 bases map to TRBD1. The CDR3 is 15 residues long. V gave up 2 bases and J gave up 3 bases; unmatched junction bases: 8. Per the germline V gene, CDR1 is GTSNPN and CDR2 is SVGIG (reference sequence). CDR3 DNA: TGTGCCTGGAGTCGGCCAGGGGGCTTGGACACTGAAGCTTTCTTT. Protein product: CAWSRPGGLDTEAFF.

The chain links TRBV7-3 to TRBJ2-1, with 12 bases that match TRBD2. This CDR3 is built from 14 residues. The germline gives CDR1 SGHTA, CDR2 FQGTGA. Losses at the gene ends were 4 bases for V and 7 bases for J; bases not matched to a gene: 2. The CDR3 bases are TGTGCCAGCAGCTCTAGCGGGGGGGCGAATGAGCAGTTCTTC. Its protein is CASSSSGGANEQFF.